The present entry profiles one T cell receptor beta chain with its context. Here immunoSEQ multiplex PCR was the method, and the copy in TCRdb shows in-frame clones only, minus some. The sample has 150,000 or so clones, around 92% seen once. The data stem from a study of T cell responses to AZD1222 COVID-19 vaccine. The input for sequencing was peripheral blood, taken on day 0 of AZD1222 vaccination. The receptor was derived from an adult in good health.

CDR3 DNA: TGTGCCAGCAGCTCAGGGGTCTCCTATAATTCACCCCTCCACTTT. Amino acid sequence: CASSSGVSYNSPLHF. The chain is built from TRBV7-2 and TRBJ1-6, with a weak D call TRBD1 (6 bases). The CDR3 consists of 15 residues. The germline CDR1 and CDR2 sequences are SGHTA and FQGNSA. Trimming removed 4 bases at V and 0 bases at J, with 7 bases between.